A selection of T cell receptor beta chains follows, all from one sample in a study of blood T cells in healthy people across ages. One entry per CDR3 protein results from TCRdb running MiXCR on the 5' RACE reads. The table shows 1.5 million or so distinct CDR3 sequences, with about 43% occurring only once. The sequenced sample was blood. The receptor source for this set is a woman younger than 30 in good health. CDR3s include the opening cysteine and the closing phenylalanine or tryptophan. D genes are given only for firm matches. Rows may omit the clone size; those that give it use once, few, many or a size class.

CDR3 protein: CASSQDSTVFHF
CDR3 DNA: TGTGCCAGCAGCCAAGATTCCACAGTCTTCCACTTT
V gene: TRBV3-1
clone size: NA
D gene: NA
J gene: TRBJ1-6

CDR3 protein: CASSHRDRAGEQFF
CDR3 DNA: TGTGCCAGCAGTCACCGGGACAGGGCGGGTGAGCAGTTCTTC
V gene: TRBV2
clone size: many
D gene: TRBD1
J gene: TRBJ2-1

CDR3 protein: CASRDRVHEQYF
CDR3 DNA: TGTGCCAGCAGGGACAGGGTTCACGAGCAGTACTTC
V gene: TRBV2
clone size: few
D gene: TRBD1
J gene: TRBJ2-7

CDR3 protein: CSARRGSKGQETQFF
CDR3 DNA: TGCAGTGCTAGACGAGGGAGCAAGGGTCAAGAGACCCAGTTCTTC
V gene: TRBV20-1
clone size: NA
D gene: NA
J gene: TRBJ2-1

CDR3 protein: CASSLMAYSYEQYF
CDR3 DNA: TGTGCCAGCAGTTTAATGGCGTACTCCTACGAGCAGTACTTC
V gene: TRBV28
clone size: NA
D gene: NA
J gene: TRBJ2-7

CDR3 protein: CASGISGASSYNEQYF
CDR3 DNA: TGTGCTAGTGGTATTAGCGGGGCTAGCTCCTACAATGAGCAGTACTTC
V gene: TRBV12-5
clone size: NA
D gene: TRBD2
J gene: TRBJ2-7

CDR3 protein: CASSQGDNLGSPLHF
CDR3 DNA: TGTGCCAGCAGCCAAGGGGACAATTTAGGATCACCCCTCCACTTT
V gene: TRBV3-1
clone size: few
D gene: NA
J gene: TRBJ1-6

CDR3 protein: CASSVSGVWTQYF
CDR3 DNA: TGTGCCAGCAGTGTATCAGGGGTATGGACCCAGTACTTC
V gene: TRBV12-3/TRBV12-4
clone size: NA
D gene: NA
J gene: TRBJ2-5

CDR3 protein: CAITGRSSYNEQYF
CDR3 DNA: TGTGCCATCACTGGACGGAGCTCCTACAATGAGCAGTACTTC
V gene: TRBV10-3
clone size: NA
D gene: NA
J gene: TRBJ2-7

CDR3 protein: CSARDREQGGIYEQYF
CDR3 DNA: TGCAGTGCTAGAGATCGGGAACAGGGGGGGATCTACGAGCAGTACTTC
V gene: TRBV20-1
clone size: few
D gene: NA
J gene: TRBJ2-7

CDR3 protein: CSVVRTSGRVRGEQFF
CDR3 DNA: TGCAGCGTTGTTAGGACTAGCGGGAGGGTGCGGGGTGAGCAGTTCTTC
V gene: TRBV29-1
clone size: few
D gene: TRBD2
J gene: TRBJ2-1

CDR3 protein: CASSQGQGAYEQFF
CDR3 DNA: TGCGCCAGCAGCCAGGGACAGGGGGCGTACGAGCAGTTCTTC
V gene: TRBV5-1
clone size: NA
D gene: TRBD1
J gene: TRBJ2-1

CDR3 protein: CASSYFGLADEQYF
CDR3 DNA: TGTGCCAGCAGTTACTTCGGGCTAGCGGACGAGCAGTACTTC
V gene: TRBV6-2/TRBV6-3
clone size: NA
D gene: TRBD2
J gene: TRBJ2-7

CDR3 protein: CSARGLKGVSTDTQYF
CDR3 DNA: TGCAGTGCTAGAGGCCTTAAGGGAGTTAGCACAGATACGCAGTATTTT
V gene: TRBV20-1
clone size: few
D gene: NA
J gene: TRBJ2-3

CDR3 protein: CASSPTLAEAFF
CDR3 DNA: TGTGCCAGCAGCCCGACCCTCGCTGAAGCTTTCTTT
V gene: TRBV12-3/TRBV12-4
clone size: few
D gene: NA
J gene: TRBJ1-1

CDR3 protein: CASSSFSRGRTEAFF
CDR3 DNA: TGTGCCAGCAGTTCATTCTCCAGGGGGCGGACTGAAGCTTTCTTT
V gene: TRBV12-3/TRBV12-4
clone size: NA
D gene: TRBD1
J gene: TRBJ1-1

CDR3 protein: CASSLILGTEAFF
CDR3 DNA: TGTGCCAGCAGTTTAATACTGGGCACTGAAGCTTTCTTT
V gene: TRBV12-3/TRBV12-4
clone size: few
D gene: NA
J gene: TRBJ1-1

CDR3 protein: CASSFSLRAYEKLFF
CDR3 DNA: TGTGCCAGCAGTTTTTCACTCAGGGCCTATGAAAAACTGTTTTTT
V gene: TRBV12-3/TRBV12-4
clone size: once
D gene: NA
J gene: TRBJ1-4

CDR3 protein: CASASYEQYF
CDR3 DNA: TGTGCCAGCGCTTCCTACGAGCAGTACTTC
V gene: TRBV11-2
clone size: many
D gene: NA
J gene: TRBJ2-7

CDR3 protein: CAWKRGLDTEAFF
CDR3 DNA: TGTGCCTGGAAGAGGGGCCTCGACACTGAAGCTTTCTTT
V gene: TRBV30
clone size: NA
D gene: NA
J gene: TRBJ1-1

CDR3 protein: CSAAGGAGSYEQYF
CDR3 DNA: TGCAGTGCTGCCGGGGGGGCTGGATCCTACGAGCAGTACTTC
V gene: TRBV20-1
clone size: once
D gene: TRBD2
J gene: TRBJ2-7

CDR3 protein: CASSEFLGQGFSGYTF
CDR3 DNA: TGTGCCAGCAGTGAGTTTTTGGGACAGGGCTTCTCTGGCTACACCTTC
V gene: TRBV2
clone size: few
D gene: TRBD1
J gene: TRBJ1-2

CDR3 protein: CASSLVWLAGNNEQFF
CDR3 DNA: TGCGCCAGCAGCTTGGTATGGCTAGCGGGGAACAATGAGCAGTTCTTC
V gene: TRBV5-1
clone size: NA
D gene: TRBD2
J gene: TRBJ2-1

CDR3 protein: CASRGGNSVGEQYF
CDR3 DNA: TGTGCCAGCAGAGGGGGAAATAGTGTCGGTGAGCAGTACTTC
V gene: TRBV12-3/TRBV12-4
clone size: few
D gene: NA
J gene: TRBJ2-7

CDR3 protein: CASSYFTWTGELFF
CDR3 DNA: TGTGCCAGCAGTTACTTCACTTGGACCGGGGAGCTGTTTTTT
V gene: TRBV6-5
clone size: NA
D gene: NA
J gene: TRBJ2-2

CDR3 protein: CASSLDLGGLTQETQYF
CDR3 DNA: TGTGCCAGCAGCTTAGATCTCGGAGGGTTAACACAAGAGACCCAGTACTTC
V gene: TRBV11-2
clone size: NA
D gene: NA
J gene: TRBJ2-5

CDR3 protein: CASSLVEGARYTEAFF
CDR3 DNA: TGCGCCAGCAGCTTGGTGGAGGGGGCTAGGTACACTGAAGCTTTCTTT
V gene: TRBV5-1
clone size: NA
D gene: TRBD1
J gene: TRBJ1-1

CDR3 protein: CASSYEDRDDEAFF
CDR3 DNA: TGTGCCAGCAGTTACGAAGACAGGGATGATGAAGCTTTCTTT
V gene: TRBV6-5
clone size: NA
D gene: TRBD1
J gene: TRBJ1-1

CDR3 protein: CASSLVISHEQYF
CDR3 DNA: TGTGCCAGCAGTTTGGTCATTTCCCACGAGCAGTACTTC
V gene: TRBV28
clone size: NA
D gene: NA
J gene: TRBJ2-7

CDR3 protein: CSAREPGGPHEQYF
CDR3 DNA: TGCAGTGCTAGAGAACCGGGAGGGCCACACGAGCAGTACTTC
V gene: TRBV20-1
clone size: NA
D gene: TRBD2
J gene: TRBJ2-7

CDR3 protein: CSASPVLGQDIQYF
CDR3 DNA: TGCAGTGCTAGTCCAGTCTTGGGTCAGGACATTCAGTACTTC
V gene: TRBV20-1
clone size: NA
D gene: NA
J gene: TRBJ2-4

CDR3 protein: CAISKQVAYEQYF
CDR3 DNA: TGTGCCATCAGTAAACAGGTCGCCTACGAGCAGTACTTC
V gene: TRBV10-3
clone size: NA
D gene: NA
J gene: TRBJ2-7

CDR3 protein: CASSLTGTGGPGFF
CDR3 DNA: TGTGCCAGCAGCCTTACGGGGACAGGAGGCCCAGGGTTCTTC
V gene: TRBV3-1
clone size: NA
D gene: TRBD1
J gene: TRBJ2-1

CDR3 protein: CASSLSLGVMNTEAFF
CDR3 DNA: TGTGCCAGCAGTTTATCTTTGGGGGTTATGAACACTGAAGCTTTCTTT
V gene: TRBV27
clone size: NA
D gene: NA
J gene: TRBJ1-1

CDR3 protein: CSASAGEQFF
CDR3 DNA: TGCAGTGCTAGCGCGGGAGAGCAGTTCTTC
V gene: TRBV20-1
clone size: few
D gene: NA
J gene: TRBJ2-1

CDR3 protein: CASSQDGEGWDTQYF
CDR3 DNA: TGCGCCAGCAGCCAAGATGGGGAGGGCTGGGATACGCAGTATTTT
V gene: TRBV4-1
clone size: few
D gene: TRBD2
J gene: TRBJ2-3

CDR3 protein: CSARTSGWAYEQYF
CDR3 DNA: TGCAGTGCTAGGACTAGCGGGTGGGCCTACGAGCAGTACTTC
V gene: TRBV20-1
clone size: once
D gene: TRBD2
J gene: TRBJ2-7

CDR3 protein: CASSLKSGADTQYF
CDR3 DNA: TGTGCCAGCAGTTTAAAGAGCGGAGCAGATACGCAGTATTTT
V gene: TRBV12-3/TRBV12-4
clone size: NA
D gene: NA
J gene: TRBJ2-3

CDR3 protein: CSASPKGGLDQPQHF
CDR3 DNA: TGCAGTGCTAGTCCAAAGGGAGGGCTGGATCAGCCCCAGCATTTT
V gene: TRBV20-1
clone size: NA
D gene: NA
J gene: TRBJ1-5

CDR3 protein: CASSYKLAAYEQYF
CDR3 DNA: TGTGCCAGCAGTTACAAACTAGCGGCCTACGAGCAGTACTTC
V gene: TRBV6-2/TRBV6-3
clone size: once
D gene: TRBD2
J gene: TRBJ2-7

CDR3 protein: CAGRTGKTQYF
CDR3 DNA: TGTGCCGGCCGGACAGGGAAGACCCAGTACTTC
V gene: TRBV25-1
clone size: NA
D gene: TRBD1
J gene: TRBJ2-5

CDR3 protein: CAISEGFDKPGGTDTQYF
CDR3 DNA: TGTGCCATCAGTGAGGGATTTGACAAACCCGGCGGCACAGATACGCAGTATTTT
V gene: TRBV10-3
clone size: few
D gene: NA
J gene: TRBJ2-3

CDR3 protein: CAISESQGQLSNQPQHF
CDR3 DNA: TGTGCCATCAGTGAGTCCCAAGGACAGCTTAGCAATCAGCCCCAGCATTTT
V gene: TRBV10-3
clone size: NA
D gene: NA
J gene: TRBJ1-5

CDR3 protein: CSAGQGAGYYSNQPQHF
CDR3 DNA: TGCAGTGCAGGTCAGGGGGCAGGGTATTATAGCAATCAGCCCCAGCATTTT
V gene: TRBV20-1
clone size: NA
D gene: TRBD1
J gene: TRBJ1-5

CDR3 protein: CASSYGSRTGAFF
CDR3 DNA: TGTGCCAGCAGTTACGGTAGTCGTACGGGGGCTTTCTTT
V gene: TRBV6-5
clone size: NA
D gene: NA
J gene: TRBJ1-1

CDR3 protein: CASSPESLYGYTF
CDR3 DNA: TGTGCCAGCAGCCCCGAGTCCCTCTATGGCTACACCTTC
V gene: TRBV12-3/TRBV12-4
clone size: NA
D gene: NA
J gene: TRBJ1-2

CDR3 protein: CASSLRRQGNQETQYF
CDR3 DNA: TGCGCCAGCAGCTTGCGGCGGCAGGGAAACCAAGAGACCCAGTACTTC
V gene: TRBV5-1
clone size: NA
D gene: NA
J gene: TRBJ2-5

CDR3 protein: CASSLAEGETQYF
CDR3 DNA: TGTGCCAGCAGTTTAGCGGAAGGAGAGACCCAGTACTTC
V gene: TRBV12-3/TRBV12-4
clone size: many
D gene: NA
J gene: TRBJ2-5

CDR3 protein: CASSFFGSPLHF
CDR3 DNA: TGTGCCAGCAGTTTTTTTGGATCACCCCTCCACTTT
V gene: TRBV28
clone size: few
D gene: NA
J gene: TRBJ1-6

CDR3 protein: CPSSQVPSSADTQYF
CDR3 DNA: TGCCCCAGCAGCCAAGTACCTAGCAGTGCAGATACGCAGTATTTT
V gene: TRBV4-1
clone size: NA
D gene: NA
J gene: TRBJ2-3

CDR3 protein: CSASRPSRALTDTQYF
CDR3 DNA: TGCAGTGCTAGTCGCCCGTCCCGAGCCCTCACCGATACGCAGTATTTT
V gene: TRBV20-1
clone size: NA
D gene: NA
J gene: TRBJ2-3

CDR3 protein: CAIMASLYGYTF
CDR3 DNA: TGTGCCATCATGGCCAGTCTCTATGGCTACACCTTC
V gene: TRBV10-3
clone size: NA
D gene: NA
J gene: TRBJ1-2